Shown below are 10 T cell receptor beta chains from a single sample sequenced in a study of T cells in Graves' hyperthyroidism and ophthalmopathy. The TCR beta CDR3 regions underwent amplification using RNA transcripts as the source. First-round RT-PCR targeting the TCR CDR3 was performed with the HTBI primer set. MiXCR, run by TCRdb on the multiplex PCR reads, gives a single entry per CDR3 protein. The data show 500,000 to 800,000 distinct CDR3 sequences, 45% seen once. What was sequenced was peripheral blood or thyroid tissue (not recorded which). The receptors derive from an adult man with Graves' disease, either hyperthyroidism or ophthalmopathy (not recorded which).

This clonotype was seen at least ten times. The chain couples TRBV7-2 to TRBJ1-4, with a tentative D call TRBD1 (5 bases). The ends were cut back, 5 bases at V and 7 bases at J, with 14 bases in the middle. Germline V gene data show CDR1 as SGHTA and CDR2 as FQGNSA. The CDR3 contains 14 residues. Here the CDR3 reads CASSPRTGREKLFF. The CDR3 DNA sequence: TGTGCCAGCAGCCCCCGCACGGGGCGTGAAAAACTGTTTTTT.

This clonotype has ten or more counts. One end of the junction is discordant with germline, which a read error may explain. The J gene is TRBJ2-6, the V gene TRBV7-9; no clear D gene. Germline CDR1 is SEHNR and CDR2 is FQNEAQ (reference sequence). The CDR3 covers 13 residues. In DNA, the CDR3 is TGCGCCAGCAGCCTTCCAGGGGCCAACGTCCTGACTTTC. Translation gives CASSLPGANVLTF.

This clonotype is a singleton in its sample. A much larger clone differs from this one at a single base, so this may be a read error. For the CDR3, the DNA is TGTGCCAGCAGCGAGGGACAGGCGGTCTATGGCTACACCTTC. This translates into CASSEGQAVYGYTF. This sequence joins TRBV9 and TRBJ1-2, with 8 bases identical to TRBD1. The CDR3 contains 14 residues. Trimming took 3 bases from V and 4 from J; bases not matched to a gene: 5. In germline, CDR1 is SGDLS, CDR2 YYNGEE.

Worth noting for this clonotype: This may be a read error: a much more frequent sequence differs by one nucleotide. This sequence joins TRBV24-1 and TRBJ1-2, with 7 bases identical to TRBD1. Germline values: CDR1 KGHDR, CDR2 SFDVKD. V gave up 2 bases and J gave up 7 bases; unmatched junction bases: 9. This CDR3 has 15 amino acids. CDR3 DNA sequence: TGTGCCACCAGTGATTCCGCCCGGCCAGGGGGTGGCTACACCTTC. Amino acid sequence: CATSDSARPGGGYTF.

This clonotype was seen a few times. The gene calls are TRBV25-1 and TRBJ1-2; the D gene is possibly TRBD1 (5 bases). CDR1 is MGHDK, CDR2 SYGVNS, per germline. The CDR3 consists of 9 residues. The V and J ends lost 11 bases and 10 bases respectively, with 11 bases between them. The DNA of the CDR3 is TGTGCCGACAGTGAAGACTACACCTTC. It translates to CADSEDYTF.

This rearrangement joins TRBV7-9 to TRBJ1-5, with 8 bases lining up with TRBD1. The CDR3 has 15 amino acids. V lost 4 bases and J lost 3; bases outside the gene matches: 5. Germline CDR1 SEHNR, CDR2 FQNEAQ (reference sequence). CDR3 in DNA: TGTGCCAGCAGCTCGGACAGGGCGTACAATCAGCCCCAGCATTTT. Translating it yields CASSSDRAYNQPQHF.

This clonotype was observed a handful of times. The J gene is TRBJ1-5, the V gene TRBV20-1, with D possibly matching TRBD1 (6 bases). Per the germline V gene, CDR1 is DFQATT and CDR2 is SNEGSKA (reference sequence). The CDR3 totals 12 residues. The CDR3 sequence: CSPGQSNQPQHF. CDR3 in DNA: TGCAGCCCCGGACAGAGCAATCAGCCCCAGCATTTT.

The gene calls are TRBV6-5 and TRBJ1-3; 7 bases agree with TRBD1. Germline V CDR1 and CDR2: MNHEY, SVGAGI. The CDR3 contains 14 residues. The J segment lost 2 bases and the V segment lost 4 bases, leaving 2 bases of the junction unmatched. CDR3 in DNA: TGTGCCAGCAGTTGGGGACAGACTGGAAACACCATATATTTT. The encoded protein is CASSWGQTGNTIYF.

The chain couples TRBV7-9 to TRBJ1-2; 9 nucleotides line up with TRBD1. Trimming cost V 6 bases and J 1 base; bases outside gene matches: 6. The CDR3 runs 15 residues. Germline CDR1 is SEHNR and CDR2 is FQNEAQ (reference sequence). CDR3: CASRNRGQGNYGYTF. The CDR3 DNA follows: TGTGCCAGCAGAAACCGGGGACAGGGTAACTATGGCTACACCTTC.

Note on this clonotype: One base away lies a much larger clone, so this may be a sequencing read error. V and J are TRBV2 and TRBJ1-1, with 8 bases that match TRBD1. This CDR3 contains 12 residues. Germline V CDR1 and CDR2: SNHLY, FYNNEI. The CDR3 spells CAGRQGQGRAFF. In DNA, the CDR3 is TGTGCCGGCAGACAAGGACAGGGTCGGGCTTTCTTT.